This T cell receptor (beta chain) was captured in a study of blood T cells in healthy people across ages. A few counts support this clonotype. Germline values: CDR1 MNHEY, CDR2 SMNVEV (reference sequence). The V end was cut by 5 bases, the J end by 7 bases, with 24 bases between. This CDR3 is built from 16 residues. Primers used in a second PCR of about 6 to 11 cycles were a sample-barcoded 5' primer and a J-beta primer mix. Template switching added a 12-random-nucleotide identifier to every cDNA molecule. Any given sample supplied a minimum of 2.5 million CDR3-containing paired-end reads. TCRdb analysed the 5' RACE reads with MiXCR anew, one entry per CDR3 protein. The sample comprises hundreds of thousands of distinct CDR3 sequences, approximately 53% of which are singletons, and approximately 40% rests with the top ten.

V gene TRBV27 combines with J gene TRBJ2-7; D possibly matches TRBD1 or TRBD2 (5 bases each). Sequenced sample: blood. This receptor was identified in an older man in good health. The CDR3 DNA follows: TGTGCCAGCAGTCGCTACACCGGGACCGGAAACAATGAGCAGTACTTC. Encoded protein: CASSRYTGTGNNEQYF.